The entry below describes one T cell receptor (beta chain). These data are taken from a study of cytomegalovirus exposure and HLA in healthy donors. PCR employed 60 Vbeta and 13 Jbeta primers. Only in-frame clones appear in the TCRdb table, and some are missing; sequencing was by immunoSEQ multiplex PCR. The sample lists 130,000 to 150,000 clones; 75% to 80% were seen once. Specimen: PBMCs. The clonotype originates from a woman between 18 and 30 years old in good health and CMV-seropositive.

The CDR3 coding sequence is TGTGCCAGCAGCTGGGACAGCAACCTCTCCTACGAGCAGTACTTC. As protein: CASSWDSNLSYEQYF. The rearrangement uses TRBV27 and TRBJ2-7; TRBD1 matches at 7 bases. This CDR3 has 15 residues. Germline-derived CDR1 and CDR2 are MNHEY and SMNVEV (reference sequence). Losses at the gene ends were 6 bases for V and 0 bases for J; bases not matched to a gene: 8.